This paragraph covers one T cell receptor (beta chain) sequence. The sample belongs to a study of blood T cell repertoires in COVID-19. After removal of 1 base from V and 5 bases from J, the junction contained 1 base not matched to a gene. Germline values: CDR1 SGHNT, CDR2 YYREEE (reference sequence). The CDR3 is 14 amino acids. Produced via immunoSEQ multiplex PCR; TCRdb's table is partial and in-frame only. The table has 110,000 to 150,000 clones, around 80% seen once. The V gene is TRBV5-4, the J gene TRBJ2-1; 9 bases line up with TRBD2. This receptor was obtained from a woman aged 45-59 years who had recovered from COVID-19. The sequenced sample was PBMCs or T cells enriched from blood (not recorded which). CDR3 region: CASSLPSGDNEQFF. CDR3 DNA: TGTGCCAGCAGCTTGCCTAGCGGGGACAATGAGCAGTTCTTC. The full variable domain, with the rest looked up from reference TRBV5-4 and TRBJ2-1, is ETGVTQSPTHLIKTRGQQVTLRCSSQSGHNTVSWYQQALGQGPQFIFQYYREEENGRGNFPPRFSGLQFPNYSSELNVNALELDDSALYLCASSLPSGDNEQFFGPGTRLTVL.